Reported below is one TCR beta chain. The data derive from a study of T-cell memory formation after mild COVID-19. TCRdb processed the 5' RACE reads anew with MiXCR; each CDR3 protein has one entry. The sample shows about 90,000 distinct CDR3 sequences, around an eighth of them seen only once. Trimming took off 1 base at V and 0 bases at J, with 10 bases between the two ends. CDR1 is MNHEY and CDR2 is SVGAGI in the germline V gene. This CDR3 contains 16 residues. Sequenced: PBMCs or a T cell subset sorted from them (not recorded which). The chain joins TRBV6-5 to TRBJ2-1; TRBD2 is a possible D gene (5 bases). This clonotype was obtained from an adult woman who had mild COVID-19 (a few samples of this study predate the infection). Cell type and time point are not known. This CDR3 reads CASSYFGGLSYNEQFF. CDR3 nucleotides: TGTGCCAGCAGTTACTTCGGCGGGCTCTCCTACAATGAGCAGTTCTTC.